The entry that follows covers one T cell receptor beta chain sequence. This clonotype was observed a few times. Its antigen is not yet known. Base qualities are missing; no much larger clone stands one base away. The CDR3 runs 17 residues from the cysteine to the phenylalanine. Here the CDR3 DNA is all that survives: 51 bases in frame from base 1. V is clipped by 0 bases and J by 7 bases, and the sequence between their germline boundaries is 16 bases long. Reading the germline V gene gives CDR1 MGHRA and CDR2 YSYEKL. These data are taken from a study of CD8 T cells in ankylosing spondylitis (dated by TCRdb to 2016 to 2017). Notes on the research overall: T cell receptor beta repertoires were profiled in healthy donors and ankylosing spondylitis patients so that disease-linked TCR variants could be found. The whole study cohort included 108 healthy donors and 20 to 30 ankylosing spondylitis patients. Peripheral blood was sampled, and synovial fluid was also collected from ankylosing spondylitis patients. Results the study describes overall, beyond this receptor: The disease-linked clones were reported as significantly enriched in matched synovial fluid samples from ankylosing spondylitis patients. Blood from ankylosing spondylitis patients appeared to be characterized by a TCR beta motif made up of eight highly homologous amino acid variants. The disease-linked clones had a CD8+ phenotype and were found at relatively low frequencies in peripheral blood. Some of the motif variants had been reported before in the synovial fluid and blood of reactive arthritis patients, a finding that suggests common disease-initiation mechanisms.

This sample was sequenced with an Illumina HiSeq 2500. TCR beta libraries were prepared by quantitative 5'-RACE with molecular barcodes. The original methods were these. A new computational method based on a probabilistic model of VDJ rearrangement was used to identify disease-linked TCR variants. TCRdb took the public reads, trimmed them with fastp at Q25, ran MiXCR for clone calling and kept in-frame beta chains. Entries that share a CDR3 protein sequence are merged under the most common genes and DNA. The V and J calls were not made by the authors but by TCRdb's processing. Present in this sample are roughly 300,000 distinct CDR3 sequences, around 7.6% of which were seen just once. The leading ten clones occupy more than 12% of the sample.

The sequence derives from a male donor with ankylosing spondylitis. Sequenced sample: blood, either unsorted or a sorted T cell fraction (not recorded which). The chain uses TRBV4-1 and TRBJ1-6; the D gene is perhaps TRBD1, from 6 matching bases. The DNA sequence reads TGCGCCAGCAGCCAAGATGGGCAGGGGAGGTGGAATTCACCCCTCCACTTT. Translated, this is CASSQDGQGRWNSPLHF.